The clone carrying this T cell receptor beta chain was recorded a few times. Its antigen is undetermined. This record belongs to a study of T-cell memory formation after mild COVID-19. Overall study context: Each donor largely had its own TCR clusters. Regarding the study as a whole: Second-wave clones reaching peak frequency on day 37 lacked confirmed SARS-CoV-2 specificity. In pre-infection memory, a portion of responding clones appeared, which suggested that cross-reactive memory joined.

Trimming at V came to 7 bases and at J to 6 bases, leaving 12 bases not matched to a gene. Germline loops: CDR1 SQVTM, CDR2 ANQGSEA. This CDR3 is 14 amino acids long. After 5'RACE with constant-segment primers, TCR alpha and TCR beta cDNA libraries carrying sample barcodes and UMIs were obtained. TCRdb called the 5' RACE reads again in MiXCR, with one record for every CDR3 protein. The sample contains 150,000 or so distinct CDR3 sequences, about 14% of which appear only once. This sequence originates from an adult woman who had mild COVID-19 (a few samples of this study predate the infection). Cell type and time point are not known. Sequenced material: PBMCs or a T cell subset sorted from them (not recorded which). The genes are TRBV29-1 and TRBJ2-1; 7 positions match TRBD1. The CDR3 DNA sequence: TGCAGCGCAGGACTCGGGACAGCCCCCAATGAGCAGTTCTTC. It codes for CSAGLGTAPNEQFF.